These 10 T cell receptor beta chains share one sample of origin, sequenced in a study of blood T cell repertoires in COVID-19. Libraries were prepared by immunoSEQ multiplex PCR; TCRdb keeps only in-frame clonotypes and omits some of them. The sample carries fewer than 350,000 clones, roughly 89% recorded once. The specimen was PBMCs or T cells enriched from blood (not recorded which). The receptors were sampled from a man in his 60s who had recovered from COVID-19.

V is TRBV27 and J is TRBJ2-3; the match to TRBD2 covers 12 bases. The ends lost 8 bases at V and 4 bases at J; junction bases unmatched: 4. The germline gives CDR1 MNHEY, CDR2 SMNVEV (reference sequence). The CDR3 spans 14 residues. The CDR3 region has the DNA TGTGCCAGCGGACTAGCGGGGAGCGCAGATACGCAGTATTTT. Encoded protein: CASGLAGSADTQYF.

The V call is TRBV7-6, the J call TRBJ2-2, with D possibly matching TRBD2 (5 bases). CDR3 length: 14 amino acids. CDR1 is SGHVS and CDR2 is FNYEAQ in the germline V gene. Deletions cut 5 bases from V and 4 bases from J, with 11 bases between. The CDR3 region is CASSPTTSTGELFF. For the CDR3, the DNA is TGTGCCAGCAGCCCCACCACTAGCACCGGGGAGCTGTTTTTT.

This sequence joins TRBV10-1 and TRBJ2-2; TRBD2 agrees at 11 bases. Trimming removed 8 bases from V and 5 bases from J; junction bases left unmatched: 16. Looked up from germline, CDR1 is WNHNN and CDR2 is SYGVQD (reference sequence). The CDR3 has 18 residues. CDR3 region: CASPGLAVRFQPTGELFF. CDR3 sequence (DNA): TGCGCCAGCCCGGGACTAGCGGTTCGATTCCAGCCGACCGGGGAGCTGTTTTTT.

The chain is built from TRBV5-1 and TRBJ2-2; tentatively, D is TRBD1 (5 bases). CDR1 and CDR2 from the germline V gene are SGHRS and YFSETQ. This CDR3 region has 14 residues. V lost 2 bases and J lost 1, with 6 bases in between. CDR3 DNA: TGCGCCAGCAGCTTTACAGGGAACACCGGGGAGCTGTTTTTT. Protein: CASSFTGNTGELFF.

J is TRBJ2-2 and V is TRBV5-1; TRBD1 agrees at 8 bases. Germline trimming cut 3 bases from V and 6 bases from J; bases unmatched to any gene: 7. This CDR3 has 15 residues. Germline assignment: CDR1 SGHRS and CDR2 YFSETQ. The CDR3 DNA follows: TGCGCCAGCAGCTCAGGGGGCGCGGGGTCCGGGGAGCTGTTTTTT. This codes for CASSSGGAGSGELFF.

This clone was seen a handful of times. The rearrangement links TRBV2 to TRBJ2-2; 9 nucleotides line up with TRBD1. Germline values: CDR1 SNHLY, CDR2 FYNNEI. This CDR3 contains 13 residues. With 11 bases clipped from V and 5 bases from J, the junction kept 6 bases outside the gene matches. This CDR3 reads CAGGTGRTGELFF. The DNA for the CDR3 is TGTGCCGGGGGGACAGGGAGGACCGGGGAGCTGTTTTTT.

This chain joins TRBV12-1 and TRBJ1-2; the DNA was not compared with TRBD1, the D call given in the table. TRBV12-1 is shown as a pseudogene. This CDR3 has 14 residues. DNA for the CDR3: TGTGCCAGCTCCATTTTCTTGGGGCTGGGGGGCTACACCTTC. This encodes CASSIFLGLGGYTF.

The V gene is TRBV5-1, the J gene TRBJ2-7; no clear D. Germline CDR1 and CDR2: SGHRS and YFSETQ. The CDR3 consists of 15 residues. The V end lost 4 bases, the J end lost 2 bases, and 16 bases lay between the germline ends. The CDR3 sequence is CASSPQAPRAYEQYF. For the CDR3, the DNA is TGCGCCAGCAGCCCCCAGGCCCCAAGAGCCTACGAGCAGTACTTC.

V and J are TRBV6-2 or TRBV6-3 and TRBJ1-1, with D hard to call. Germline V lookup: CDR1 MNHEY, CDR2 SVGEGT. V gave up 5 bases and J gave up 0 bases, with 16 bases separating them. CDR3 length: 16 residues. CDR3 in amino acids: CASSPAKERVNTEAFF. CDR3 in DNA: TGTGCCAGCAGTCCGGCAAAGGAACGGGTGAACACTGAAGCTTTCTTT.

The chain employs TRBV5-4 and TRBJ2-7; TRBD2 might be the D (5 bases). The germline gives CDR1 SGHNT, CDR2 YYREEE (reference sequence). The length of the CDR3 is 16 residues. V was cut by 4 bases and J by 0 bases, with 17 bases left in between. CDR3 DNA sequence: TGTGCCAGCAGCCGTAGCGACCTGGGGAGCTCCTACGAGCAGTACTTC. Protein product: CASSRSDLGSSYEQYF.